A selection of T cell receptor beta chains follows, all from one sample in a study of blood T cells in healthy people across ages. One entry per CDR3 protein results from TCRdb running MiXCR on the 5' RACE reads. The sample yields 1,800,000 or so distinct CDR3 sequences, about 39% seen once. Sequencing was carried out using blood. These receptors all come from a human donor in good health. CDR3s include the opening cysteine and the closing phenylalanine or tryptophan. The D gene is left open where the match is weak. For some rows the clone size is stated as once, few or many, or as a class when expanded; others skip it.

cdr3_length	d_call	clone_size	j_call	v_call	cdr3_aa	cdr3_nt
13	NA	many	TRBJ1-2	TRBV27	CASSLSGDYGYTF	TGTGCCAGCAGCCTCTCCGGAGATTATGGCTACACCTTC
15	NA	few	TRBJ2-3	TRBV7-2	CASSANQKPTDTQYF	TGTGCCAGCAGCGCGAATCAGAAACCTACAGATACGCAGTATTTT
18	TRBD1	few	TRBJ2-1	TRBV20-1	CSATKVTGGLSTYNEQFF	TGCAGTGCTACAAAGGTGACAGGGGGCCTAAGCACCTACAATGAGCAGTTCTTC
17	TRBD1	NA	TRBJ2-2	TRBV11-3	CASSQRGTGVFTGELFF	TGTGCCAGCTCACAAAGAGGGACAGGGGTCTTCACCGGGGAGCTGTTTTTT
15	NA	NA	TRBJ2-7	TRBV18	CASSPTVSSYNEQYF	TGTGCCAGCTCACCGACTGTGAGCTCCTACAATGAGCAGTACTTC
19	TRBD1	NA	TRBJ1-2	TRBV29-1	CSVEGSPPSAGTGGYGYTF	TGCAGCGTTGAAGGATCCCCCCCATCGGCCGGGACAGGAGGCTATGGCTACACCTTC
16	TRBD2	few	TRBJ2-1	TRBV9	CASSVAVGLEGDEQFF	TGTGCCAGCAGCGTGGCCGTGGGACTAGAAGGAGATGAGCAGTTCTTC
12	NA	NA	TRBJ2-1	TRBV11-2	CASSLVLTEQFF	TGTGCCAGCAGCTTAGTGTTAACGGAGCAGTTCTTC
16	TRBD2	NA	TRBJ2-5	TRBV4-1	CASSQEVGGALETQYF	TGCGCCAGCAGCCAAGAGGTCGGGGGGGCCTTGGAGACCCAGTACTTC
14	NA	NA	TRBJ2-4	TRBV27	CASSLSAGWDIQYF	TGTGCCAGCAGTTTATCCGCGGGCTGGGACATTCAGTACTTC
14	NA	NA	TRBJ2-1	TRBV20-1	CSATRGTSYNEQFF	TGCAGTGCAACCCGCGGGACCTCGTACAATGAGCAGTTCTTC
15	TRBD2	few	TRBJ2-5	TRBV29-1	CSGIVAGWDQETQYF	TGCAGCGGAATTGTAGCGGGATGGGACCAAGAGACCCAGTACTTC
15	NA	NA	TRBJ2-2	TRBV29-1	CSVDLTGTNTGELFF	TGCAGCGTTGATCTTACGGGGACGAACACCGGGGAGCTGTTTTTT
14	TRBD1	NA	TRBJ1-2	TRBV20-1	CSAPTGTGVPGYTF	TGCAGTGCGCCGACCGGGACAGGGGTCCCTGGCTACACCTTC
15	NA	few	TRBJ2-1	TRBV6-5	CASSLNRRLGSEQFF	TGTGCCAGCAGTTTAAACAGGAGGCTAGGGAGTGAGCAGTTCTTC
14	NA	NA	TRBJ2-5	TRBV7-2	CASSSQLLRATQYF	TGTGCCAGCAGCTCCCAGCTGCTAAGGGCGACCCAGTACTTC
13	NA	NA	TRBJ2-7	TRBV6-2/TRBV6-3	CASAQDSSYEQYF	TGTGCCAGCGCTCAGGATTCCTCCTACGAGCAGTACTTC
14	NA	few	TRBJ1-6	TRBV5-1	CASSSYGDNSPLHF	TGCGCCAGCAGTTCTTACGGAGATAATTCACCCCTCCACTTT
15	NA	NA	TRBJ1-2	TRBV4-2	CASSQEHRNIYGYTF	TGTGCCAGCAGCCAAGAACATCGGAACATCTATGGCTACACCTTC
16	NA	NA	TRBJ2-4	TRBV7-8	CASSFYRTLAKNIQYF	TGTGCCAGCAGCTTTTACAGGACCTTAGCCAAAAACATTCAGTACTTC
17	TRBD1	NA	TRBJ1-2	TRBV5-1	CASSRWLRDSKRNGYTF	TGCGCCAGCAGCCGTTGGCTCCGGGACAGTAAGCGTAATGGCTACACCTTC
16	TRBD1	NA	TRBJ1-1	TRBV5-1	CASSPGTGGGNTEAFF	TGCGCCAGCAGCCCCGGGACAGGGGGGGGCAACACTGAAGCTTTCTTT
14	NA	NA	TRBJ1-6	TRBV14	CASSQVTERSPLHF	TGTGCCAGCAGCCAAGTAACTGAGAGATCACCCCTCCACTTT
15	NA	NA	TRBJ2-7	TRBV5-1	CASSLYPGRSYEQYF	TGCGCCAGCAGCTTATATCCGGGACGGAGTTACGAGCAGTACTTC
17	NA	NA	TRBJ1-5	TRBV7-2	CASSLMVGAGINQPQHF	TGTGCCAGCAGCTTAATGGTCGGGGCAGGGATTAACCAGCCCCAGCATTTT
16	TRBD2	few	TRBJ2-5	TRBV11-2	CASSYVRGGLQETQYF	TGTGCCAGCAGCTATGTGCGCGGGGGGCTACAGGAGACCCAGTACTTC
16	TRBD1	NA	TRBJ1-1	TRBV12-3/TRBV12-4	CASSLARPRGRTEAFF	TGTGCCAGCAGTTTAGCGCGGCCCAGGGGGCGGACTGAAGCTTTCTTT
19	NA	NA	TRBJ1-1	TRBV29-1	CSVPLVVASGPLWGTEAFF	TGCAGCGTGCCCCTAGTTGTAGCGAGCGGCCCCCTTTGGGGCACTGAAGCTTTCTTT
14	TRBD1	NA	TRBJ1-4	TRBV6-6	CASRTTGENEKLFF	TGTGCCAGCAGAACGACAGGGGAAAATGAAAAACTGTTTTTT
15	TRBD1	few	TRBJ2-7	TRBV6-5	CASRLLLGQGYEQYF	TGTGCCAGCAGACTTTTGTTGGGACAGGGGTACGAGCAGTACTTC
15	NA	few	TRBJ1-6	TRBV4-3	CASSPETGLQTPLHF	TGCGCCAGCAGCCCCGAGACAGGCCTACAAACACCCCTCCACTTT
16	NA	NA	TRBJ1-2	TRBV11-3	CASSLGGNWALYGYTF	TGTGCCAGCAGCTTAGGAGGGAACTGGGCCCTCTATGGCTACACCTTC
15	NA	NA	TRBJ1-2	TRBV12-3/TRBV12-4	CASSPLTGEVKGYTF	TGTGCCAGCAGTCCTCTTACAGGAGAGGTGAAAGGCTACACCTTC
15	TRBD2	NA	TRBJ2-2	TRBV20-1	CSAYGERGNTGELFF	TGCAGTGCTTATGGGGAGCGGGGTAACACCGGGGAGCTGTTTTTT
15	NA	NA	TRBJ2-3	TRBV12-3/TRBV12-4	CASSIRQENTDTQYF	TGCGCCAGCAGTATCCGACAGGAAAACACAGATACGCAGTATTTT
17	NA	NA	TRBJ2-5	TRBV6-6	CASNLGSGRAAGQTQYF	TGTGCCAGCAACTTGGGGTCGGGGCGAGCAGCGGGCCAGACCCAGTACTTC
16	TRBD1	NA	TRBJ2-1	TRBV20-1	CSARVQTGGSYNEQFF	TGCAGTGCTAGAGTGCAAACAGGGGGCTCCTACAATGAGCAGTTCTTC
16	TRBD2	NA	TRBJ2-1	TRBV12-3/TRBV12-4	CASSNIGGGYYNEQFF	TGTGCCAGCAGTAATATCGGGGGGGGGTACTACAATGAGCAGTTCTTC
15	NA	NA	TRBJ1-1	TRBV7-9	CASSLAGLRGPEAFF	TGTGCCAGCAGCTTAGCGGGCCTTAGGGGACCTGAAGCTTTCTTT
14	NA	NA	TRBJ2-5	TRBV20-1	CSATPIQEGETQYF	TGCAGTGCGACCCCGATACAAGAAGGGGAGACCCAGTACTTC
16	TRBD2	NA	TRBJ2-7	TRBV28	CASRKNNREATYEQYF	TGTGCCAGCAGAAAAAACAATCGGGAGGCTACCTACGAGCAGTACTTC
15	NA	NA	TRBJ1-1	TRBV3-1	CASSQDGGLGAEAFF	TGTGCCAGCAGCCAAGATGGAGGTTTAGGGGCTGAAGCTTTCTTT
15	NA	NA	TRBJ2-7	TRBV20-1	CSAPPDRRSFYEQYF	TGCAGTGCTCCACCAGACAGGCGGTCCTTCTACGAGCAGTACTTC
15	TRBD2	NA	TRBJ2-5	TRBV6-5	CASSYSMVGGDEQYF	TGTGCCAGCAGTTACTCGATGGTGGGAGGGGATGAGCAGTACTTC
15	NA	many	TRBJ2-4	TRBV28	CASSPQVGAKNIQYF	TGTGCCAGCAGTCCCCAGGTAGGGGCCAAAAACATTCAGTACTTC
17	NA	NA	TRBJ2-1	TRBV7-9	CASSFSVWQNPYNEQFF	TGTGCCAGCAGCTTCAGTGTTTGGCAGAACCCTTACAATGAGCAGTTCTTC
15	NA	NA	TRBJ2-1	TRBV7-9	CASSLAQGQSNEQFF	TGTGCCAGCAGCTTAGCCCAGGGTCAATCCAATGAGCAGTTCTTC
14	NA	few	TRBJ1-2	TRBV2	CASSEARDGYGYTF	TGTGCCAGCAGTGAAGCCCGGGACGGCTATGGCTACACCTTC
12	NA	many	TRBJ2-7	TRBV20-1	CSAKKSLYEQYF	TGCAGTGCAAAGAAGAGCCTCTACGAGCAGTACTTC
13	NA	few	TRBJ2-7	TRBV4-1	CASSQEVAYEQYF	TGCGCCAGCAGCCAAGAAGTGGCCTACGAGCAGTACTTC
13	NA	NA	TRBJ2-1	TRBV29-1	CSVEEGEAGEQFF	TGCAGCGTTGAAGAGGGGGAGGCAGGAGAGCAGTTCTTC
13	NA	few	TRBJ1-1	TRBV7-9	CASSSMTQTEAFF	TGTGCCAGCAGCTCCATGACCCAAACTGAAGCTTTCTTT
14	NA	NA	TRBJ1-6	TRBV20-1	CSARQGYGDSPLHF	TGCAGTGCTAGGCAGGGATACGGGGATTCACCCCTCCACTTT
16	NA	NA	TRBJ2-1	TRBV6-1	CASSDWPLKLVNEQFF	TGTGCCAGCAGTGATTGGCCCCTCAAACTGGTGAATGAGCAGTTCTTC
19	TRBD1	once	TRBJ1-1	TRBV5-1	CASSSRNRLTGGRWTEAFF	TGCGCCAGCAGCTCAAGAAATCGCTTGACAGGGGGCCGGTGGACTGAAGCTTTCTTT